The clone carrying this TCR beta chain has just a few counts. TCRdb independently ran MiXCR on the reads; one entry per CDR3 protein. The repertoire has under 300,000 distinct CDR3 sequences, approximately 15% of them found once; the top ten carry more than 45%. The sample originates from a study of T cell repertoires in cytomegalovirus infection. This CDR3 is built from 17 residues. CDR1 MNHGY and CDR2 SAAAGT come from the germline V gene. The V segment lost 7 bases and the J segment 5 bases; nucleotides outside the gene matches: 16. V gene TRBV6-8 combines with J gene TRBJ2-2, with 7 positions matching TRBD2. Sequences were obtained from CD8+ T cells from PBMCs. This clonotype originated in a human donor in good health (CMV status not recorded). Some clones in this sample may be carry-over from other donors' samples. For the CDR3, the DNA is TGTGCCAGCACGTTCGGGAGGAGGGCTAGCCGGACCGGGGAGCTGTTTTTT. Protein sequence: CASTFGRRASRTGELFF.